What follows are 20 T cell receptor beta chains derived from one specimen sequenced in a study of T cell responses to AZD1222 COVID-19 vaccine (dated by TCRdb to 2020 to 2022). To prepare the library, the immunoSEQ multiplex PCR assay was applied. The source is immuneACCESS, and TCRdb retained only in-frame sequences with V and J called. Part of the clones is not carried over; for the studies checked, unresolved V genes explain less than half of this, and the remainder is unexplained. Here the sample has more than 95,000 clones; over 85% occur a single time. The top ten hold approximately 5% of the sample. What the time point label conveys for this sample: baseline before first vaccination. The material was peripheral blood, obtained on day 0 of AZD1222 vaccination. These TCRs come from an adult in good health.

This clone has more than one count but fewer than ten. V is TRBV10-2 and J is TRBJ1-5; 7 bases are a match to TRBD1. The CDR3 sequence is 16 residues long. V was pared by 0 bases and J by 5 bases, with 7 bases of the junction left unmatched. CDR1 is WSHSY, CDR2 SAAADI, per germline. CDR3 loop: CASSESDGTVDQPQHF. The CDR3 nucleotides read TGCGCCAGCAGTGAGTCGGACGGGACAGTTGATCAGCCCCAGCATTTT.

With regard to this clone: Compared with germline, one end of the junction differs, possibly owing to a read error. V is TRBV7-7 and J is TRBJ2-7; 12 bases map to TRBD1. The CDR3 loop spans 14 amino acids. The germline CDR1 and CDR2 sequences are SSHAT and FNYEAQ (reference sequence). The CDR3, as DNA: TGTGCTAGCAGCCCGGGACAGGGGGCGTGGGAGCAGTACTTC. Residues: CASSPGQGAWEQYF.

CDR3 residues: CASSIQGFYGYTF. CDR3 DNA: TGCGCCAGCAGCATACAGGGATTCTATGGCTACACCTTC. The chain has TRBV5-1 and TRBJ1-2; tentatively, D is TRBD1 (6 bases). CDR1 and CDR2 (germline): SGHRS, YFSETQ. The ends were cut back, 4 bases at V and 4 bases at J, with 11 bases in the middle. This CDR3 is 13 amino acids long.

The gene calls are TRBV4-3 and TRBJ2-3, with 13 bases identical to TRBD2. This CDR3 has 16 residues. CDR1 and CDR2 from the germline V gene are LGHNA and YSLEER. Germline trimming cut 3 bases from V and 4 bases from J; bases unmatched to any gene: 4. The CDR3 region is CASSQRLAGGADTQYF. The CDR3 DNA reads TGCGCCAGCAGCCAGAGACTAGCGGGAGGCGCAGATACGCAGTATTTT.

The V call is TRBV3-1 (or the pseudogene TRBV3-2), the J call TRBJ1-2; D may be TRBD1 (5 bases). The V and J ends lost 4 bases and 8 bases respectively, with 14 bases between them. This CDR3 is built from 13 residues. Germline V CDR1 and CDR2: LGHDT, YNNKEL (reference sequence). CDR3 protein: CASSRSGLRGYTF. In DNA, the CDR3 is TGTGCCAGCAGCCGCTCAGGGTTGCGGGGCTACACCTTC.

This chain joins TRBV27 and TRBJ1-4; tentative D call: TRBD1 (6 bases). The V and J ends lost 3 bases and 5 bases respectively, with 19 bases between them. Germline V CDR1 and CDR2: MNHEY, SMNVEV (reference sequence). The CDR3 has 17 amino acids. The CDR3 region has the DNA TGTGCCAGCAGTTTTTACGGTACTGGAGGGGGAAATGAAAAACTGTTTTTT. Its translation: CASSFYGTGGGNEKLFF.

V usage is TRBV7-9 and J usage is TRBJ1-3, with unresolved D. V was clipped by 3 bases and J by 0 bases, with 9 bases between them. There are 15 residues in the CDR3. Germline values: CDR1 SEHNR, CDR2 FQNEAQ (reference sequence). The chain's CDR3 is CASSFGQPSGNTIYF. In nucleotides, the CDR3 is TGTGCCAGCAGCTTTGGCCAGCCCTCTGGAAACACCATATATTTT. Drawing the rest from reference TRBV7-9 and TRBJ1-3, the complete variable domain is DTGVSQNPRHKITKRGQNVTFRCDPISEHNRLYWYRQTLGQGPEFLTYFQNEAQLEKSRLLSDRFSAERPKGSFSTLEIQRTEQGDSAMYLCASSFGQPSGNTIYFGEGSWLTVV.

The chain's CDR3 is CASSRGATGLGSTDTQYF. In DNA form, the CDR3 reads TGCGCCAGCAGCCGAGGGGCTACAGGGCTAGGTAGCACAGATACGCAGTATTTT. The chain links TRBV4-3 to TRBJ2-3; the D gene is possibly TRBD1 (6 bases). The V end was cut by 4 bases, the J end by 0 bases, with 20 bases between. The germline gives CDR1 LGHNA, CDR2 YSLEER. The CDR3 runs to 18 residues.

This clone was observed a few times. The CDR3 protein is CASSSYPGSTIGEQYF. In nucleotides, the CDR3 is TGTGCCAGCAGTTCGTACCCGGGGTCCACAATTGGCGAGCAGTACTTC. The chain employs TRBV27 and TRBJ2-7; weak D call: TRBD2 (5 bases). Trimming left V 4 bases short and J 6 bases short, with 22 bases between. CDR1 is MNHEY, CDR2 SMNVEV, per germline (reference sequence). The CDR3 has 16 amino acids.

The rearrangement uses TRBV18 and TRBJ2-3; D uncertain. Per germline, CDR1 KGHSH and CDR2 LQKENI. Trimming took off 0 bases at V and 0 bases at J, with 10 bases between the two ends. The CDR3 is made up of 16 amino acids. The CDR3 spells CASSPPNPLSTDTQYF. CDR3 coding DNA: TGTGCCAGCTCACCACCCAATCCGCTTAGCACAGATACGCAGTATTTT.

The V and J genes are TRBV12-5 and TRBJ2-7; TRBD1 matches 7 bases. CDR3 size: 16 residues. V was pared by 6 bases and J by 4 bases, with 15 bases of the junction left unmatched. Germline V lookup: CDR1 LGHNT, CDR2 FRNRAP. Written as DNA, the CDR3 is TGTGCTAGTGGAGCCGGGACAGCCAAACGGGAATACGAGCAGTACTTC. Encoded protein: CASGAGTAKREYEQYF.

This clone was picked up one time. The chain links TRBV4-3 to TRBJ2-1; D could derive from TRBD1 or TRBD2 (5 bases each). The CDR3 runs 17 residues. Germline CDR1 reads LGHNA; CDR2 reads YSLEER. The V end lost 4 bases, the J end lost 2 bases, and 18 bases lay between the germline ends. CDR3 nucleotide sequence: TGCGCCAGCAGCCTTCAGACGGGACCAAATGCCTACAATGAGCAGTTCTTC. Protein sequence: CASSLQTGPNAYNEQFF.

This sequence joins TRBV10-2 and TRBJ2-1; the match to TRBD2 covers 7 bases. Germline assignment: CDR1 WSHSY and CDR2 SAAADI. The V segment lost 3 bases and the J segment 2 bases; nucleotides outside the gene matches: 7. This CDR3 spans 16 amino acids. DNA of the CDR3: TGCGCCAGCAGTGATAAGCGGACTAGTGCCTACAATGAGCAGTTCTTC. Residues: CASSDKRTSAYNEQFF.

This chain links TRBV5-8 with TRBJ1-2; D call uncertain. The CDR3 contains 14 residues. V was shortened by 4 bases and J by 4 bases, with 14 bases between the two germline ends. CDR1 is SGHTS, CDR2 YDEGEE, per germline. This chain's CDR3 is CASSLGLRGYGYTF. In nucleotides, the CDR3 is TGTGCCAGCAGCCTGGGCCTTCGGGGCTATGGCTACACCTTC. Based on the CDR3 plus reference TRBV5-8 and TRBJ1-2, the full variable domain is EAGVTQSPTHLIKTRGQQATLRCSPISGHTSVYWYQQALGLGLQFLLWYDEGEERNRGNFPPRFSGRQFPNYSSELNVNALELEDSALYLCASSLGLRGYGYTFGSGTRLTVV.

The J gene is TRBJ2-1, the V gene TRBV9, with D tentatively TRBD2 (5 bases). The CDR3 sequence is 16 residues long. V was trimmed by 4 bases and J by 0 bases, leaving 14 bases between them. Looked up from germline, CDR1 is SGDLS and CDR2 is YYNGEE. The CDR3 loop is CASSPYGGHSYNEQFF. CDR3 DNA: TGTGCCAGCAGCCCGTACGGCGGGCACTCCTACAATGAGCAGTTCTTC. Drawing the rest from reference TRBV9 and TRBJ2-1, the complete variable domain is DSGVTQTPKHLITATGQRVTLRCSPRSGDLSVYWYQQSLDQGLQFLIQYYNGEERAKGNILERFSAQQFPDLHSELNLSSLELGDSALYFCASSPYGGHSYNEQFFGPGTRLTVL.

J is TRBJ2-2 and V is TRBV19, with 14 bases identical to TRBD2. The CDR3 is made up of 16 amino acids. CDR1 and CDR2 from the germline V gene are LNHDA and SQIVND (reference sequence). J was trimmed by 4 bases and V by 8 bases; bases with no gene match: 6. Here the CDR3 reads CASRLAGGPGTGELFF. DNA of the CDR3: TGTGCCAGTCGACTAGCGGGAGGGCCGGGCACCGGGGAGCTGTTTTTT.

The chain joins TRBV11-3 to TRBJ1-6; 8 nucleotides line up with TRBD1. V shed 1 base and J 7 bases; nucleotides not matched to a gene: 3. The CDR3 is 15 amino acids. Germline V gene lookup returns CDR1 SGHNT and CDR2 YENEEA. The CDR3 DNA is TGTGCCAGCAGCTTAGTGGGACAGGTCAATTCACCCCTCCACTTT. It yields the protein CASSLVGQVNSPLHF. The whole variable domain, filled in from reference TRBV11-3 and TRBJ1-6, reads EAGVVQSPRYKIIEKKQPVAFWCNPISGHNTLYWYLQNLGQGPELLIRYENEEAVDDSQLPKDRFSAERLKGVDSTLKIQPAELGDSAVYLCASSLVGQVNSPLHFGNGTRLTVT.

J is TRBJ1-5 and V is TRBV2; no firm D call. The CDR3 is 13 residues long. CDR1 is SNHLY, CDR2 FYNNEI, per germline. V shed 7 bases and J shed 1 base, with 8 bases lying between them. CDR3 region: CASNKESNQPQHF. CDR3 sequence (DNA): TGTGCCAGCAACAAGGAGAGCAATCAGCCCCAGCATTTT.

V gene TRBV30 combines with J gene TRBJ1-2, with D possibly being TRBD1 (5 bases). The germline CDR1 and CDR2 sequences are GTSNPN and SVGIG (reference sequence). Trimming took 1 base from V and 4 from J, leaving 16 bases between them. The CDR3 length is 15 residues. In DNA form, the CDR3 reads TGTGCCTGGAGTGGGGTTCCGGGGCAGAGCTATGGCTACACCTTC. This translates into CAWSGVPGQSYGYTF.

The V gene is TRBV5-6, the J gene TRBJ1-4, with D possibly being TRBD1 (5 bases). This CDR3 contains 15 residues. With 2 bases removed from V and 4 bases from J, the gap between germline ends came to 12 bases. Germline CDR1 SGHDT, CDR2 YYEEEE. The CDR3 spells CASSFFGQLNEKLFF. The CDR3 DNA is TGTGCCAGCAGCTTCTTCGGACAACTTAATGAAAAACTGTTTTTT.